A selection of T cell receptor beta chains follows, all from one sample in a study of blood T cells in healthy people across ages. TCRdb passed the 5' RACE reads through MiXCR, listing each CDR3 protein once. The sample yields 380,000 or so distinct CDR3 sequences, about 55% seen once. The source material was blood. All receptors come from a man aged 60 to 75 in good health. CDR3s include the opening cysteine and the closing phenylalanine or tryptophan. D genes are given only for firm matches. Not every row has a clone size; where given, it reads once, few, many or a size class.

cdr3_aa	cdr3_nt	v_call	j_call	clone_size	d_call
CASRTGEWQETQYF	TGTGCCAGCAGGACGGGGGAATGGCAAGAGACCCAGTACTTC	TRBV7-8	TRBJ2-5	NA	NA
CASSLGKGEQFF	TGTGCCAGCAGCTTAGGTAAAGGTGAGCAGTTCTTC	TRBV7-3	TRBJ2-1	NA	NA
CASTTREGYGYTF	TGTGCCAGCACGACGCGGGAGGGCTATGGCTACACCTTC	TRBV27	TRBJ1-2	NA	NA
CASSPGDRHSYEQYF	TGCGCCAGCAGCCCAGGGGACAGGCACTCCTACGAGCAGTACTTC	TRBV5-1	TRBJ2-7	NA	TRBD1
CASSLAGGQGYEQFF	TGTGCCAGCAGCTTGGCCGGGGGACAGGGATATGAGCAGTTCTTC	TRBV5-5	TRBJ2-1	few	TRBD1
CASSLALAVYEQYF	TGTGCCAGCAGTTTAGCCCTAGCGGTATACGAGCAGTACTTC	TRBV12-3/TRBV12-4	TRBJ2-7	few	TRBD2
CASSQSREGEQYF	TGTGCCAGCAGCCAAAGCAGGGAGGGCGAGCAGTACTTC	TRBV3-1	TRBJ2-7	few	TRBD2
CASSPPQGFSYEQYF	TGTGCCAGCAGCCCGCCACAGGGATTCTCCTACGAGCAGTACTTC	TRBV7-8	TRBJ2-7	few	NA
CASSPQGRASYEQYF	TGCGCCAGCAGCCCACAGGGTAGGGCTTCCTACGAGCAGTACTTC	TRBV5-1	TRBJ2-7	few	NA
CASTGPGRDTQYF	TGTGCCAGCACCGGACCGGGAAGAGATACGCAGTATTTT	TRBV6-1	TRBJ2-3	few	NA
CASANGGQTTLQETQYF	TGTGCCAGCGCCAACGGGGGGCAGACTACCCTCCAAGAGACCCAGTACTTC	TRBV7-8	TRBJ2-5	large	NA